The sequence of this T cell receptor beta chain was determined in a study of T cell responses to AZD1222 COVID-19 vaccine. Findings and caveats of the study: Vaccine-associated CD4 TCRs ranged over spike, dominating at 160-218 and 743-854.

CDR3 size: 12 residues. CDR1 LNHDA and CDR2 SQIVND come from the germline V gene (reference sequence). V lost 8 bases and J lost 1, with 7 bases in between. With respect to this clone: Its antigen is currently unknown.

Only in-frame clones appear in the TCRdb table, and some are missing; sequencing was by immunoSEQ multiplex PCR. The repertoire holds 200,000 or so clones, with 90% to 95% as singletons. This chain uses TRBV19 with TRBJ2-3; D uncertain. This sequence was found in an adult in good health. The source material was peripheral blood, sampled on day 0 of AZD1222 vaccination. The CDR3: CASCTGTDTQYF. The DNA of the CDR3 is TGTGCCAGTTGTACAGGCACAGATACGCAGTATTTT.